The entry below gives a single TCR beta chain sequence along with its context. Its matching antigen is unknown. The sample comes from a study of T cells in Graves' hyperthyroidism and ophthalmopathy. Points from the study as a whole: Before onset, ophthalmopathy was predicted by the model a median roughly 6.8 months earlier. Most expanded thyroid clonotypes above 0.001 also appeared in blood.

This sample holds PBMCs from 8.5 to 10 ml fresh peripheral blood. With 6 bases removed from V and 8 bases from J, the gap between germline ends came to 14 bases. From germline, CDR1 is MDHEN and CDR2 SYDVKM. The CDR3 length is 13 residues. Amplification yielded TCR beta CDR3 regions, with RNA transcripts as the source. In the first-round RT-PCR of the TCR CDR3, the HTBI primer set was used. TCRdb redid the calling of the multiplex PCR reads with MiXCR, one entry per CDR3 protein. The repertoire has 360,000 or so distinct CDR3 sequences, 15% to 20% of them found once; the top ten carry around 15%. The clonotype originates from a woman between 40 and 50 years old with Graves' ophthalmopathy. The sample taken for sequencing was blood. This rearrangement joins TRBV28 to TRBJ1-5; D gene uncertain. CDR3 DNA sequence: TGTGCCAGCAGGACGGCCAGCAAGGAGCCCCAGCATTTT. Encoded protein: CASRTASKEPQHF.